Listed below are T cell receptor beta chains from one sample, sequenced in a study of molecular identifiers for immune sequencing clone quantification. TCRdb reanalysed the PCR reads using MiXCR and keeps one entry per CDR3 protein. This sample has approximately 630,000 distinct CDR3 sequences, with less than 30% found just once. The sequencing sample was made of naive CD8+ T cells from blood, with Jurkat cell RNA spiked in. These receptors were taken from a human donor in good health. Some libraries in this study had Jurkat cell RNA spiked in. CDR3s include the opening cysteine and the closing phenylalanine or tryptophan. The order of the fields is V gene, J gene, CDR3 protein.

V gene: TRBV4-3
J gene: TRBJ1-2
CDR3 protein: CASSPNQGQAYGYTF

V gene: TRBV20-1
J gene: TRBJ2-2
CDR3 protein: CSARDLAGVTGELFF

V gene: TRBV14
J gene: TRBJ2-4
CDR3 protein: CASSQDATSGDGIAKNIQYF

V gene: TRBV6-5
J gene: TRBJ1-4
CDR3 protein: CASREGKLFF

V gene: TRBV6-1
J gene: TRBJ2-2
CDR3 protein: CASSEGSGLGPGELFF

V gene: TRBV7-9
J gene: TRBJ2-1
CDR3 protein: CASSLVTAGLYNEQFF

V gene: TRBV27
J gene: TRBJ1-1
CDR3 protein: CASSLRGWGTEAFF

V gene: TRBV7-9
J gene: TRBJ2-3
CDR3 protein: CASSHPLLPDTQYF

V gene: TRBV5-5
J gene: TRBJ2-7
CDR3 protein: CASSTTVEQYF

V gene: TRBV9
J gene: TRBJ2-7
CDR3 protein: CASSPGQATRLQYF

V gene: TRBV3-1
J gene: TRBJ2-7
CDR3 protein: CASSQDFISDQYEQYF

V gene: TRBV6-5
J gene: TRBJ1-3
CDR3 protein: CATIDLGLGNTIYF

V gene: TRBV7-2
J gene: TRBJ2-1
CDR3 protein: CASSSSGGQEQFF

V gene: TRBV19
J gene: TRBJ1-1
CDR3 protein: CASSISGNTEAFF

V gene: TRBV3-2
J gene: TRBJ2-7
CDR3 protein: CASSQPWNVYEQYF

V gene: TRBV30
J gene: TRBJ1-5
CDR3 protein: CAWSVGTGSSNQPQHF

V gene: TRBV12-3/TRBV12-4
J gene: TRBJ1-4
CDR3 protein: CASSQGADEKLFF

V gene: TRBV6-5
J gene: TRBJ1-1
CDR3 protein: CASSYLDRGNTEAFF

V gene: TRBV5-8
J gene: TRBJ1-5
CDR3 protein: CASSLLVLGNQPQHF

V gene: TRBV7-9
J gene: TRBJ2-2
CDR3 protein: CASSSPKTVTGELLF

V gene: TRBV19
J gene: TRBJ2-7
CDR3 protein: CASRIGQGVPYEQYF

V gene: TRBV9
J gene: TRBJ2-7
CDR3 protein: CASSPATSTYEQYF

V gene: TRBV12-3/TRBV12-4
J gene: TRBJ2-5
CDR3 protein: CASSQFSGGETQYF

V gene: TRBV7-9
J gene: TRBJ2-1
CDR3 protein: CASGSVYNEQFF

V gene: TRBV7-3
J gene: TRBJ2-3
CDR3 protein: CASSFGLAGGISTDTQYF

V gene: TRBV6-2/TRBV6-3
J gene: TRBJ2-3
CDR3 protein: CASSSTQSRTDTQYF

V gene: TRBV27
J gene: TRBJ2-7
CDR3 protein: CASSFANNQIYEQYF

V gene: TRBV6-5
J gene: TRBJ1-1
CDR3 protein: CASSYRQADTEAFF

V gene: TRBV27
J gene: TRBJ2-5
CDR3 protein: CASSLRLAERKTQYF

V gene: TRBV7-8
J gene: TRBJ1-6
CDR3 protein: CASSKSPSSPSRLHF